This T cell receptor beta chain was sequenced for a study of T cell responses to AZD1222 COVID-19 vaccine. Study-wide findings and caveats: Donors were chiefly white British, with a greater number of females, and clonal diversity was perhaps underestimated. Nearly half of unique spike-specific TCRs reportedly avoided B.1.351 and B.1.1.7 mutated regions. Spike-wide vaccine-associated CD4 TCRs dominated at 160-218 and 743-854. Repertoires were obtained solely post-peak T cell response.

TCRdb's copy holds only in-frame clones and misses some; the assay was immunoSEQ multiplex PCR. The data hold approximately 77,000 clones, with approximately 85% observed a single time. The CDR3 is made up of 15 amino acids. V shed 3 bases and J shed 0 bases, with 10 bases lying between them. Germline CDR1 SGHVS, CDR2 FQNEAQ. Of note for this clone: The antigen is undetermined.

J is TRBJ2-3 and V is TRBV7-8; D unclear. The sequence derives from an adult who received the AZD1222 COVID-19 vaccine. The sample here was peripheral blood, taken 28 days after the second AZD1222 dose. The CDR3 reads CASSFSSGSTDTQYF. The CDR3 region has the DNA TGTGCCAGCAGCTTTTCGTCCGGTAGCACAGATACGCAGTATTTT.